This TCR beta chain was found in a study of post-analysis software for immune sequencing data. Broader study findings: By F measure, samples from a shared preparation batch strongly co-clustered. Controls showed significantly higher normalized Chao1 diversity than did multiple sclerosis patients.

The authors incorporated unique molecular identifiers into the TCR beta cDNA libraries. Each CDR3 protein gets one entry after TCRdb re-called the PCR reads with MiXCR. Among approximately 630,000 distinct CDR3 sequences listed, roughly three fifths were seen once. A word on this clonotype: The antigen remains unidentified.

Specimen: blood. This clonotype was sampled from a girl aged 2 to 9 with multiple sclerosis.

The CDR3: CSANRDRGYGYTF. The CDR3 DNA sequence: TGCAGTGCTAACCGGGACAGGGGCTATGGCTACACCTTC. This chain connects TRBV20-1 to TRBJ1-2, with TRBD1 matching over 10 bases. Per the germline V gene, CDR1 is DFQATT and CDR2 is SNEGSKA (reference sequence). V trimming: 4 bases; J trimming: 4 bases; junction bases outside the gene matches: 3. This CDR3 is built from 13 residues.